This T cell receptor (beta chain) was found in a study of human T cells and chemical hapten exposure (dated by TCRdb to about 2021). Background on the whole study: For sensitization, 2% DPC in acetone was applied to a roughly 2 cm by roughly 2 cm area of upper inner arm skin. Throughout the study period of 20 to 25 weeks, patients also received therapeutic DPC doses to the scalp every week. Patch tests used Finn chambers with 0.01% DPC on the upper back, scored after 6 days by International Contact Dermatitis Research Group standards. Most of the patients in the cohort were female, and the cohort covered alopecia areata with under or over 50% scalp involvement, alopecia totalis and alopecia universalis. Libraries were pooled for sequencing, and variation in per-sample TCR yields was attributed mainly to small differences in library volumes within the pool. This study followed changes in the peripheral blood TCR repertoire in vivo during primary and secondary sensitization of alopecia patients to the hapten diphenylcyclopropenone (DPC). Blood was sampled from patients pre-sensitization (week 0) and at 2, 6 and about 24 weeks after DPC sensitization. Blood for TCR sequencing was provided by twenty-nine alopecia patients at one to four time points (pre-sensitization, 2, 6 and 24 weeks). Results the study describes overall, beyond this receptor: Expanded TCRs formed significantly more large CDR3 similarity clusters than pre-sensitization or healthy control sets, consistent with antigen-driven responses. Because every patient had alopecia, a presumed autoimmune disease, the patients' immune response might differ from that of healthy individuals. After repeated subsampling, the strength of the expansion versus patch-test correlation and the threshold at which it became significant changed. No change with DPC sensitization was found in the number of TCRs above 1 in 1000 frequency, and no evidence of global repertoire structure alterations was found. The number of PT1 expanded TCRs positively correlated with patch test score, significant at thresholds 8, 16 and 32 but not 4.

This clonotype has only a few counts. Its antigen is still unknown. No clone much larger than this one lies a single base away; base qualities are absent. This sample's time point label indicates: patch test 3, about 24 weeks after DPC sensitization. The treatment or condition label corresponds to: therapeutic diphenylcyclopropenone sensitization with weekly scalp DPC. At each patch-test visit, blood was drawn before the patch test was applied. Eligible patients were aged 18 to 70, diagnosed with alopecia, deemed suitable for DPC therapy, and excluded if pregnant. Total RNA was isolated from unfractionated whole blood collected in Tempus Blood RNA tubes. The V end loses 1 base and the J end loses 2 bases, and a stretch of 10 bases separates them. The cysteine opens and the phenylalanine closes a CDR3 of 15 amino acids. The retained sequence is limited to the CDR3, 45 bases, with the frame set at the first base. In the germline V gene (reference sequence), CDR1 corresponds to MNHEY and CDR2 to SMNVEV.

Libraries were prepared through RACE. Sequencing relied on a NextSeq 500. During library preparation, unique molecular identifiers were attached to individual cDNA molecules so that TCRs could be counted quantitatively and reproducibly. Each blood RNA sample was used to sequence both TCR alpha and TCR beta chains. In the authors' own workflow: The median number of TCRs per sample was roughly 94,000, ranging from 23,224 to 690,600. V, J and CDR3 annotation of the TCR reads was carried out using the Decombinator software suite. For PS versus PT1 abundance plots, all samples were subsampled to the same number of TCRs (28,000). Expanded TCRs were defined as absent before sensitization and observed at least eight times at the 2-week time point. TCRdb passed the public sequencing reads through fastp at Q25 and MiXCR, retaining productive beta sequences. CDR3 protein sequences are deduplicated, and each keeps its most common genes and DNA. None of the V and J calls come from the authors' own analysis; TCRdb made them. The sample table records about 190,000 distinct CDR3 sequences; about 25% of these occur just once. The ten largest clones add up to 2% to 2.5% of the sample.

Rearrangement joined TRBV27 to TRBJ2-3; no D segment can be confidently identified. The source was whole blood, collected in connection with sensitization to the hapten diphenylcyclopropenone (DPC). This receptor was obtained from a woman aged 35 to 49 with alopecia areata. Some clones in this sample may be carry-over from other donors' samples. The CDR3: CASSLWAANTDTQYF. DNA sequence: TGTGCCAGCAGTTTATGGGCAGCCAACACAGATACGCAGTATTTT.